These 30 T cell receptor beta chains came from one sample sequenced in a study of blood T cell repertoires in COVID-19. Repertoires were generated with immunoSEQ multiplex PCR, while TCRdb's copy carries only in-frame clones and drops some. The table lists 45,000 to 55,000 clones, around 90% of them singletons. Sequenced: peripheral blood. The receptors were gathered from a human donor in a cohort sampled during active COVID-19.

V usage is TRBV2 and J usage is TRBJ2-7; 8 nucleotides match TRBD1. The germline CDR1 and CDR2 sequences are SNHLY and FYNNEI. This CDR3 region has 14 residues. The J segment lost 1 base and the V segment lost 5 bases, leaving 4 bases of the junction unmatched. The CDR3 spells CASSSQGGSYEQYF. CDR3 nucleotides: TGTGCCAGCAGTTCACAGGGGGGATCCTACGAGCAGTACTTC.

CDR3 bases: TGTGCCAGCAGCCTCCAGGGAATCGAGACCCAGTACTTC. Its translation is CASSLQGIETQYF. The rearrangement uses TRBV7-2 and TRBJ2-5, with D perhaps TRBD1 (5 bases). CDR3 length: 13 amino acids. Germline CDR1 is SGHTA and CDR2 is FQGNSA. The V and J ends lost 5 bases and 5 bases respectively, with 12 bases between them.

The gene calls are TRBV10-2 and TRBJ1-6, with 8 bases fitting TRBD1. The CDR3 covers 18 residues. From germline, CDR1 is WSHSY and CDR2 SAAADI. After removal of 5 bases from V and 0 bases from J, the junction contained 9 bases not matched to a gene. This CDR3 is CASSFGQGKISYNSPLHF. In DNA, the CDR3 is TGCGCCAGCAGTTTCGGACAGGGAAAAATCTCCTATAATTCACCCCTCCACTTT.

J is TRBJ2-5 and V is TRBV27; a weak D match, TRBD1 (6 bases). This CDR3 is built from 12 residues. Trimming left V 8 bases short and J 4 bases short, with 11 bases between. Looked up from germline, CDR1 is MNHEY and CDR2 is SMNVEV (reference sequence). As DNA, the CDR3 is TGTGCCAGCGGTAAGGGGGTAGAGACCCAGTACTTC. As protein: CASGKGVETQYF.

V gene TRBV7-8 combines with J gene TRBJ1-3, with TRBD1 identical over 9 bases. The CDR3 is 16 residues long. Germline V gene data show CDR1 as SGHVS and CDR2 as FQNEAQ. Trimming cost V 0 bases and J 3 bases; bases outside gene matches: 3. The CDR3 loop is CASSLAGTGFGNTIYF. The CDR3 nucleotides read TGTGCCAGCAGCTTAGCCGGGACAGGGTTTGGAAACACCATATATTTT. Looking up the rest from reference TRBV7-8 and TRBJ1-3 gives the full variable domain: GAGVSQSPRYKVAKRGQDVALRCDPISGHVSLFWYQQALGQGPEFLTYFQNEAQLDKSGLPSDRFFAERPEGSVSTLKIQRTQQEDSAVYLCASSLAGTGFGNTIYFGEGSWLTVV.

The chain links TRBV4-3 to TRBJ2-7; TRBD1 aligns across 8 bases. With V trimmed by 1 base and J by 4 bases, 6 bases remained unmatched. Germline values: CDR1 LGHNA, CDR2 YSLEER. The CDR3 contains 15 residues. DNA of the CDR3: TGCGCCAGCAGCCAAGCGACAGGGGAGAGTTACGAGCAGTACTTC. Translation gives CASSQATGESYEQYF.

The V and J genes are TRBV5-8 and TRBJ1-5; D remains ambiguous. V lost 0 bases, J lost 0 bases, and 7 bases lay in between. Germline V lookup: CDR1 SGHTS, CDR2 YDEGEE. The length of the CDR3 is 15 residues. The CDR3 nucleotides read TGTGCCAGCAGCTTGGTCCTTAGTAGCAATCAGCCCCAGCATTTT. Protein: CASSLVLSSNQPQHF.

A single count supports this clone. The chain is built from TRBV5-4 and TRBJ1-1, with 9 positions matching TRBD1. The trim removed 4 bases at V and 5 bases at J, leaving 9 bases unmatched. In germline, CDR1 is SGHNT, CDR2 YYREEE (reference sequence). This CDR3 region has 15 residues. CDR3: CASSGNRGLGTEAFF. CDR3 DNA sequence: TGTGCCAGCAGCGGGAACAGGGGGCTGGGGACTGAAGCTTTCTTT. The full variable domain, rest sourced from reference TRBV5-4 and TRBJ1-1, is ETGVTQSPTHLIKTRGQQVTLRCSSQSGHNTVSWYQQALGQGPQFIFQYYREEENGRGNFPPRFSGLQFPNYSSELNVNALELDDSALYLCASSGNRGLGTEAFFGQGTRLTVV.

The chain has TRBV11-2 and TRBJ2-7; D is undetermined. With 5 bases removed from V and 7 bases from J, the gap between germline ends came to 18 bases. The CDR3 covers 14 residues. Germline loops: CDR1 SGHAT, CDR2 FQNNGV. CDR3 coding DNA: TGTGCCAGCAGCCTCCTCCTCGAGGCTGGTGAGCAGTACTTC. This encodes CASSLLLEAGEQYF.

The CDR3 here is CASRHRVSWTGRWKGNQPQHF. In DNA form, the CDR3 reads TGTGCCAGCAGGCACAGGGTGTCATGGACAGGGAGATGGAAGGGAAATCAGCCCCAGCATTTT. This rearrangement joins TRBV14 to TRBJ1-5; the match to TRBD1 covers 8 bases. Looked up from germline, CDR1 is SGHDN and CDR2 is FVKESK. This CDR3 comprises 21 residues. Trimming removed 6 bases from V and 4 bases from J; junction bases left unmatched: 26.

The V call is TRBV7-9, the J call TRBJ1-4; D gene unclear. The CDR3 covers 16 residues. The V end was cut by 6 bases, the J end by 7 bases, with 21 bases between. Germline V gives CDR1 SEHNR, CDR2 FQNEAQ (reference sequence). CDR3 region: CASSYRHSSRGEKLFF. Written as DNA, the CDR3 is TGTGCCAGCAGTTACCGGCACTCCTCTCGGGGTGAAAAACTGTTTTTT.

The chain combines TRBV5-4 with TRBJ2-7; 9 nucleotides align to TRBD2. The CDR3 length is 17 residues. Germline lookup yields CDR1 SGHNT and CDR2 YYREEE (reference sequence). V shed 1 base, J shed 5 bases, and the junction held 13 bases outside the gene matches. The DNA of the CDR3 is TGTGCCAGCAGCTTGCCTAACTTAGCGGGAGTCGAGGACGAGCAGTACTTC. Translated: CASSLPNLAGVEDEQYF.

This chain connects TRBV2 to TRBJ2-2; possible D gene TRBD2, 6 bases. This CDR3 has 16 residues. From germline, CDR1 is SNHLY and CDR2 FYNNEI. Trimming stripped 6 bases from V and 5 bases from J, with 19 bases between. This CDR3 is CASRGGGAYETGELFF. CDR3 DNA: TGTGCCAGCAGGGGCGGAGGGGCTTACGAGACCGGGGAGCTGTTTTTT.

The CDR3 here is CASSLERWSPDQPQHF. The CDR3 DNA reads as TGTGCCAGCAGCTTAGAAAGGTGGAGCCCTGATCAGCCCCAGCATTTT. V gene TRBV7-2 combines with J gene TRBJ1-5; D call uncertain. Germline V gene sequence: CDR1 SGHTA, CDR2 FQGNSA. The germline V and J ends were trimmed by 1 base and 5 bases, with 15 bases remaining between them. The CDR3 covers 16 residues.

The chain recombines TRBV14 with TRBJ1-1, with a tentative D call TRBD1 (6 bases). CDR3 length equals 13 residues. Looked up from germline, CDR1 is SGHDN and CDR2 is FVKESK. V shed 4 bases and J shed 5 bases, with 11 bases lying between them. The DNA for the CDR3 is TGTGCCAGCAGCCGTATAGGGGGTACTGAAGCTTTCTTT. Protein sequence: CASSRIGGTEAFF.

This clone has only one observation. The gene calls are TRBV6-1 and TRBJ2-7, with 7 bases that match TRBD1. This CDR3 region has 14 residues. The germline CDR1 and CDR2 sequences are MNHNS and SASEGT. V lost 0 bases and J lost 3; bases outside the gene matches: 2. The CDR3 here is CASSEAGQDYEQYF. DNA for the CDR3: TGTGCCAGCAGTGAAGCCGGACAGGACTACGAGCAGTACTTC.

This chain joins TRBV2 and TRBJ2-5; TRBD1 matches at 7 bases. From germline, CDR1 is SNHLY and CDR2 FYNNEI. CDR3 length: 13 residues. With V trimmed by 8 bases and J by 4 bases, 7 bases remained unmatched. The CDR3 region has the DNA TGTGCCAGCCGCATTAGACAGGGAGAGACCCAGTACTTC. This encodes CASRIRQGETQYF. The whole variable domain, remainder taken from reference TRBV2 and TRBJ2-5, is EPEVTQTPSHQVTQMGQEVILRCVPISNHLYFYWYRQILGQKVEFLVSFYNNEISEKSEIFDDQFSVERPDGSNFTLKIRSTKLEDSAMYFCASRIRQGETQYFGPGTRLLVL.

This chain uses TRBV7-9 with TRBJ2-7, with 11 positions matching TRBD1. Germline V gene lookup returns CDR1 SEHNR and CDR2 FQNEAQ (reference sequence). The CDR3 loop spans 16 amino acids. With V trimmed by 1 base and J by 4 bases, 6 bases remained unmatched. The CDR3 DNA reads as TGTGCCAGCAGCTTAGGGGGACAGGGGGGATTGTACGAGCAGTACTTC. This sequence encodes CASSLGGQGGLYEQYF.

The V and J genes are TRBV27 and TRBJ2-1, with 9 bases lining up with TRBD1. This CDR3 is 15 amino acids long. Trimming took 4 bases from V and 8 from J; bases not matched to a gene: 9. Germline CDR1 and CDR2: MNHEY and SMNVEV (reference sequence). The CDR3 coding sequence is TGTGCCAGCAGTTCGTTGGGGACAGGGAATGATGAGCAGTTCTTC. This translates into CASSSLGTGNDEQFF.

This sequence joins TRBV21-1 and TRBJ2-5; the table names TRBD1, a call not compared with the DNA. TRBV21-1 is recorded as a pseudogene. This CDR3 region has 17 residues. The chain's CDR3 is CASSKSWGQGRAETQYF. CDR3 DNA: TGTGCCAGCAGCAAATCTTGGGGGCAGGGCCGAGCGGAGACCCAGTACTTC.

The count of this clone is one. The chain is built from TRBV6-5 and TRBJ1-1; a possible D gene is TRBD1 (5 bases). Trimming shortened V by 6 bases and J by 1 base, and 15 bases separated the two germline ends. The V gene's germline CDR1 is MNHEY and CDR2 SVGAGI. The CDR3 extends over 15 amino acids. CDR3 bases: TGTGCCAGCAGGCCGGGCGGGGGTAGGAACACTGAAGCTTTCTTT. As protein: CASRPGGGRNTEAFF.

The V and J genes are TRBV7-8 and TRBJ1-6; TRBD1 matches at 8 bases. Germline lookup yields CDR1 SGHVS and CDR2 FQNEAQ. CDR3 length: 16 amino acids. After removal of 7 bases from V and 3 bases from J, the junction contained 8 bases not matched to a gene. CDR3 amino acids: CASTGDRINYNSPLHF. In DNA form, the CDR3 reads TGTGCCAGCACTGGGGACAGGATTAACTATAATTCACCCCTCCACTTT. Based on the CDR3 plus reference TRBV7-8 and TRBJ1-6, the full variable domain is GAGVSQSPRYKVAKRGQDVALRCDPISGHVSLFWYQQALGQGPEFLTYFQNEAQLDKSGLPSDRFFAERPEGSVSTLKIQRTQQEDSAVYLCASTGDRINYNSPLHFGNGTRLTVT.

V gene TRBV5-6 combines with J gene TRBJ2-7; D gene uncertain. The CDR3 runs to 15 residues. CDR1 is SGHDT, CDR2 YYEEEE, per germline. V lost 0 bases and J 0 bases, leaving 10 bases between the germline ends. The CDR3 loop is CASSLGPSSSYEQYF. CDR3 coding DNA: TGTGCCAGCAGCTTGGGCCCCTCGAGCTCCTACGAGCAGTACTTC.

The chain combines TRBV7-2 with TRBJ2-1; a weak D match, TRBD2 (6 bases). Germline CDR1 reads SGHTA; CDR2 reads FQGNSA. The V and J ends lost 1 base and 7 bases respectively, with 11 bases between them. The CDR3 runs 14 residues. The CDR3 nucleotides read TGTGCCAGCAGCTTAGAGACTAGAGTTAATGAGCAGTTCTTC. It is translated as CASSLETRVNEQFF.

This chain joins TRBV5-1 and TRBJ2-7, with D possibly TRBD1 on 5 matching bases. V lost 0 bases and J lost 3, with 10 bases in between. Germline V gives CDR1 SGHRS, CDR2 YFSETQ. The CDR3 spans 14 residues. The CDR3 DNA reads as TGCGCCAGCAGCTTGGCCACAGGCGACTACGAGCAGTACTTC. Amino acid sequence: CASSLATGDYEQYF.

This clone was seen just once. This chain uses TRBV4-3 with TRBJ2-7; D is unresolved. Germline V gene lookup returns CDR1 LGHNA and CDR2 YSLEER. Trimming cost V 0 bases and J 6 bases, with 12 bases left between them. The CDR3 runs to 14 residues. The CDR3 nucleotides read TGCGCCAGCAGCCAAGATGGGTTCCCTAGCGAGCAGTACTTC. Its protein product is CASSQDGFPSEQYF.

The CDR3 nucleotides are TGTGCCAGCAGTGTACAGGTTGACACCATATATTTT. Encoded protein: CASSVQVDTIYF. The rearrangement links TRBV2 to TRBJ1-3, with a possible D match to TRBD1 (5 bases). In germline, CDR1 is SNHLY, CDR2 FYNNEI. This CDR3 is built from 12 residues. The V gene lost 4 bases and the J gene lost 8 bases, with 9 bases spanning the gap. Variable domain in full (rest from reference TRBV2 and TRBJ1-3): EPEVTQTPSHQVTQMGQEVILRCVPISNHLYFYWYRQILGQKVEFLVSFYNNEISEKSEIFDDQFSVERPDGSNFTLKIRSTKLEDSAMYFCASSVQVDTIYFGEGSWLTVV.

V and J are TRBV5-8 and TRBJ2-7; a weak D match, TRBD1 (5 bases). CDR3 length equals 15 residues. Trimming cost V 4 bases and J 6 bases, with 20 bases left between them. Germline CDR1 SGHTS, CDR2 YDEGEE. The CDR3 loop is CASSTYDSSATEQYF. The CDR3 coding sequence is TGTGCCAGCAGCACCTACGACAGCTCTGCGACCGAGCAGTACTTC.

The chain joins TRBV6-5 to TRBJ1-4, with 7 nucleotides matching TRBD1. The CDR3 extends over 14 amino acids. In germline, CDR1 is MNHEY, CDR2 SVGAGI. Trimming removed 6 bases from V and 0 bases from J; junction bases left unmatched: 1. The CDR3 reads CASRGTATNEKLFF. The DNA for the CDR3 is TGTGCCAGCAGGGGGACAGCAACTAATGAAAAACTGTTTTTT.

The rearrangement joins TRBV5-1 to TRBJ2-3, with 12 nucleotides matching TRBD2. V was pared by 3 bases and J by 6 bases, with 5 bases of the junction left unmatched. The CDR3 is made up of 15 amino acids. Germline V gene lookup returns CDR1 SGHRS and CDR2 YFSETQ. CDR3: CASSSLLAGGDTQYF. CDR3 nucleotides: TGCGCCAGCAGCTCCTTACTAGCGGGAGGTGATACGCAGTATTTT.